A selection of T cell receptor beta chains follows, all from one sample in a study of CD8+CD57+ T cells in acquired aplastic anemia. One entry per CDR3 protein results from TCRdb running MiXCR on the reads. The table lists approximately 220,000 distinct CDR3 sequences, around 45% of them singletons, with 6.5% to 8% in the top ten. The sample comprised sorted CD4+, CD8+, or CD8+CD57+ T cells (not recorded which) from PBMCs. The receptors shown here come from a human donor with aplastic anemia. CDR3s include the opening cysteine and the closing phenylalanine or tryptophan. Each record gives: J gene, clone size, V gene, D gene, CDR3 DNA, CDR3 protein. A D gene is named only where the DNA matches it firmly. Part of the rows lack a size; the others show once, few, many or a class for expanded clones.

j_gene: TRBJ1-1
abundance: .
v_gene: TRBV7-6
d_gene: .
CDR3nt: TGTGCCAGCAGTTGGGGCTTTACTGAAGCTTTCTTT
CDR3aa: CASSWGFTEAFF

j_gene: TRBJ2-1
abundance: many
v_gene: TRBV7-9
d_gene: TRBD2
CDR3nt: TGTGCCAGCAGCTCGAAGCGGGAGGGCGGCTCCTACAATGAGCAGTTCTTC
CDR3aa: CASSSKREGGSYNEQFF

j_gene: TRBJ2-2
abundance: .
v_gene: TRBV27
d_gene: TRBD1
CDR3nt: TGTGCCAGCAGTTACGGGACAGGGGGCAGCGGGGAGCTGTTTTTT
CDR3aa: CASSYGTGGSGELFF

j_gene: TRBJ1-2
abundance: .
v_gene: TRBV7-9
d_gene: TRBD1
CDR3nt: TGTGCCGGCGACAGGGGCGGTAGAATAAACTATGGCTACACCTTC
CDR3aa: CAGDRGGRINYGYTF

j_gene: TRBJ2-7
abundance: many
v_gene: TRBV14
d_gene: .
CDR3nt: TGTGCCAGCAGCCAAGAAGTTCACGAGCAGTACTTC
CDR3aa: CASSQEVHEQYF

j_gene: TRBJ2-7
abundance: many
v_gene: TRBV11-2
d_gene: .
CDR3nt: TGTGCCAGCAGCTTAATACAGGGTTTACCCTACGAGCAGTACTTC
CDR3aa: CASSLIQGLPYEQYF

j_gene: TRBJ2-1
abundance: once
v_gene: TRBV9
d_gene: TRBD2
CDR3nt: TGTGCCAGCAGCCCAGTCGGGACTAGCGGGGGGTTACACGGGAATGAGCAGTTCTTC
CDR3aa: CASSPVGTSGGLHGNEQFF

j_gene: TRBJ2-7
abundance: .
v_gene: TRBV20-1
d_gene: TRBD2
CDR3nt: TGCAGTGCCAGCTGCCCGTCATCTAGCGGGGGAGTATACGAGCAGTACTTC
CDR3aa: CSASCPSSSGGVYEQYF

j_gene: TRBJ1-2
abundance: .
v_gene: TRBV5-5
d_gene: .
CDR3nt: TGTGCCAGCAGCTTGGCCTGGGGGGAACATGGCTACACCTTC
CDR3aa: CASSLAWGEHGYTF

j_gene: TRBJ2-2
abundance: few
v_gene: TRBV5-1
d_gene: TRBD1
CDR3nt: TGCGCCAGCAGCTGGGGACAGGGGCACGGGGAGCTGTTTTTT
CDR3aa: CASSWGQGHGELFF

j_gene: TRBJ1-6
abundance: .
v_gene: TRBV10-3
d_gene: TRBD1
CDR3nt: TGTGCCATCGGGACAGAACTGAATTCACCCCTCCACTTT
CDR3aa: CAIGTELNSPLHF

j_gene: TRBJ2-5
abundance: many
v_gene: TRBV2
d_gene: .
CDR3nt: TGTGCCAGCACGGAGGGGGGTCCAGAGACCCAGTACTTC
CDR3aa: CASTEGGPETQYF

j_gene: TRBJ2-1
abundance: .
v_gene: TRBV24-1
d_gene: TRBD2
CDR3nt: TGTGCCACCAGTGAGTCAGCGGGAGGGTACAATGAGCAGTTCTTC
CDR3aa: CATSESAGGYNEQFF